What follows is one T cell receptor beta chain and its context. This clone has only a few counts. Which antigen it targets is not known. Base qualities are not at hand, and no much larger clone is one base apart. This sample was taken from a study of T cell responses to AZD1222 COVID-19 vaccine (dated by TCRdb to 2020 to 2023). Broadly, across the study: A total of more than 230 trial participants underwent TCR sequencing, of whom about 210 had received two doses of AZD1222 and approximately 25 had received two doses of the MenACWY control vaccine. Trial participants were enrolled by age into subgroups of 18-55, 56-69 and 70-plus years, and roughly 150, 30 and 60 TCR-sequenced participants, respectively, were included in these subgroups.

The CDR3 regions of human TCRbeta chains were analyzed by immunosequencing. As for how the authors treated the data: Repertoire TCRs were matched against a reference library of SARS-CoV-2-specific TCRs generated with the MIRA antigen-specificity platform. Breadth was defined as the fraction of unique TCRs that were SARS-CoV-2-associated. Depth was defined as the fraction of total T cells that were SARS-CoV-2-associated. Using the MIRA data, every spike-specific TCR was mapped to the spike region that the TCR reacted to and assigned to either a CD4 or a CD8 class. Log10-transformed breadth and depth values were compared by one-way ANOVA with Sidak's multiple comparisons tests. TCRdb obtained this table from immuneACCESS and retained in-frame rearrangements with V and J assigned. These tables miss some clones; where compared with another copy, unresolved V genes account for less than half of the shortfall, and the remainder is unexplained. Clonal size and the V and J genes are those of that table, whereas D and trimming came from the DNA. A total of some 150,000 clones appear in this sample, approximately 86% of them only once. The ten largest clones add up to approximately 5% of the sample.

V and J are truncated by 7 bases and 8 bases respectively, leaving an intervening sequence of 21 bases. Reading from cysteine to phenylalanine, the CDR3 counts 14 amino acids. Of all the DNA, just the CDR3 is kept, 42 bases in frame from base 1. CDR1 and CDR2 (SNHLY, FYNNEI) derive from the germline V gene. The study at large found these results: Epitopes outside the regions mutated in the B.1.351 and B.1.1.7 variants were reportedly recognized by nearly half of the unique spike-specific TCRs. The 56-69-year group was small, and its depth increase did not reach significance, likely because of low power. Most participants were white British and females outnumbered males, and the authors suggested that clonal diversity may have been underestimated. Spike-specific TCR breadth and depth rose significantly after two AZD1222 doses compared with day 0 and with MenACWY recipients. Conclusions about previously exposed vaccinees are limited because only six or seven AZD1222 recipients were SARS-CoV-2 seropositive at baseline. Because no day 14 peak-response samples were available, the repertoires could be characterized only after the peak T cell response. The vaccine-associated CD4 TCRs covered the entire spike protein, and the dominant responses fell in regions 160-218 and 743-854.

Read against the paper, the sample's time point label means: about 28 days (+/-7) after the second vaccine dose. AZD1222 recipients whose second dose came at about 4 weeks and those whose second dose came at about 12 weeks were combined into one group, since spike-specific TCR depth and breadth did not differ between the two schedules. Samples from vaccinated people were obtained from the UK trials COV001 and COV002, which included a single-blind randomized controlled phase 2/3 trial of AZD1222 (ChAdOx1 nCoV-19) in healthy adults. Trial participant PBMC samples were collected at day 0 and day 28 after the second dose for TCRbeta chain sequencing.

The rearrangement combines TRBV2 with TRBJ2-7; the D gene is possibly TRBD2, with 5 bases matching. The origin of this receptor is an adult who received the AZD1222 COVID-19 vaccine. Sequenced here: peripheral blood, sampled 28 days after the second AZD1222 dose. The nucleotides read TGTGCCAGCACCGGGGATTACGGGTCCGGACAGCAGTACTTC. Its translation is CASTGDYGSGQQYF. The entire variable domain, with the stretches around the CDR3 drawn from the reference TRBV2 and TRBJ2-7 proteins, is EPEVTQTPSHQVTQMGQEVILRCVPISNHLYFYWYRQILGQKVEFLVSFYNNEISEKSEIFDDQFSVERPDGSNFTLKIRSTKLEDSAMYFCASTGDYGSGQQYFGPGTRLTVT.